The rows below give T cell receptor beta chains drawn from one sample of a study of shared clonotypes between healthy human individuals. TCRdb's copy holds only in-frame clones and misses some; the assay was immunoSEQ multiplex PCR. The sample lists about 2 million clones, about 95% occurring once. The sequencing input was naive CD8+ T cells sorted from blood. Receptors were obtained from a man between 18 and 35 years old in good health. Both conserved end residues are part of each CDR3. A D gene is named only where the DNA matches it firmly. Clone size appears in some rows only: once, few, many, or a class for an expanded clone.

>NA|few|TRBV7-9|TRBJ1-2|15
CASSLVAEGNYGYTF
TGTGCCAGCAGCTTAGTGGCGGAAGGGAACTATGGCTACACCTTC
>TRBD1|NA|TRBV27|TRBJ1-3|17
CASSPGQGAIVGNTIYF
TGTGCCAGCAGTCCGGGACAGGGGGCGATCGTTGGAAACACCATATATTTT
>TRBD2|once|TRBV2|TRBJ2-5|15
CASTVISGAGETQYF
TGTGCCAGCACCGTCATTAGCGGAGCGGGGGAGACCCAGTACTTC
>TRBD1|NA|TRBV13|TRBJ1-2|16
CASSLRTGETYYGYTF
TGTGCCAGCAGCCTCAGGACAGGGGAGACCTACTATGGCTACACCTTC
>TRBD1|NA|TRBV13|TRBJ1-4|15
CASSLLGQGDEKLFF
TGTGCCAGCAGCTTACTAGGGCAGGGGGATGAAAAACTGTTTTTT
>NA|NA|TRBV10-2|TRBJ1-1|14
CASSDRTLNTEAFF
TGCGCCAGCAGTGACCGGACTCTGAACACTGAAGCTTTCTTT
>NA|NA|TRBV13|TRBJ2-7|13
CASSLGGSYEQYF
TGTGCCAGCAGCTTAGGCGGGAGCTACGAGCAGTACTTC
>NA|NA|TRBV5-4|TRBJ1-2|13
CASSLVAERGYTF
TGTGCCAGCAGCTTGGTCGCGGAGAGGGGCTACACCTTC
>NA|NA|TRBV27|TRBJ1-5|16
CASSLYPRGSNQPQHF
TGTGCCAGCAGTTTATACCCACGGGGTAGCAATCAGCCCCAGCATTTT
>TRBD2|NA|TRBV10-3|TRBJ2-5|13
CAIGLAGSETQYF
TGTGCCATAGGACTAGCGGGATCGGAGACCCAGTACTTC
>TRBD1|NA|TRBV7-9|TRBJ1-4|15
CASSFLGGGEEKLFF
TGTGCCAGCAGCTTTCTTGGAGGGGGCGAGGAAAAACTGTTTTTT
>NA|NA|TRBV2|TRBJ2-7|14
CASSEGAYSYEQYF
TGTGCCAGCAGTGAAGGCGCCTACTCCTACGAGCAGTACTTC
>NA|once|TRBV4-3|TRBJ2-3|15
CASSQDADSTDTQYF
TGCGCCAGCAGCCAAGATGCAGATAGCACAGATACGCAGTATTTT
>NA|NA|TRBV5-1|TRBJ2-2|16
CASSPASGPETGELFF
TGCGCCAGCAGTCCAGCCTCGGGACCTGAAACCGGGGAGCTGTTTTTT
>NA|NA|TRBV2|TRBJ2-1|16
CASSEAGRQLNNEQFF
TGTGCCAGCAGTGAAGCGGGACGGCAGTTGAACAATGAGCAGTTCTTC
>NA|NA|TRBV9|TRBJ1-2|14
CASSVFGNNYGYTF
TGTGCCAGCAGCGTATTTGGAAATAACTATGGCTACACCTTC
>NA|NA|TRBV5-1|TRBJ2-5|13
CASSSPPQETQYF
TGCGCCAGCAGCTCCCCGCCCCAAGAGACCCAGTACTTC
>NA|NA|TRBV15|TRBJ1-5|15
CATSRDRGSNQPQHF
TGTGCCACCAGCAGAGACAGGGGTAGCAATCAGCCCCAGCATTTT
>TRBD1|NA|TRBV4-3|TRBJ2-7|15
CASSQDPGQPYEQYF
TGCGCCAGCAGCCAAGACCCGGGACAGCCCTACGAGCAGTACTTC
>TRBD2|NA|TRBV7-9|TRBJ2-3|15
CASSLERGDPDTQYF
TGTGCCAGCAGCTTAGAACGGGGGGACCCAGATACGCAGTATTTT
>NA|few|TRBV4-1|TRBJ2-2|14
CASSQDRGTGELFF
TGCGCCAGCAGCCAAGATCGAGGGACCGGGGAGCTGTTTTTT
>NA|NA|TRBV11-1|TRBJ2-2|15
CASGGGGLNTGELFF
TGTGCCAGCGGGGGTGGCGGGCTGAACACCGGGGAGCTGTTTTTT
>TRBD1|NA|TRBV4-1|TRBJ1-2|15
CASSQELQGFYGYTF
TGCGCCAGCAGCCAAGAGTTACAGGGGTTCTATGGCTACACCTTC
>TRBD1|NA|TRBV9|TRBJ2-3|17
CASSVSIWTGQSDTQYF
TGTGCCAGCAGCGTATCGATCTGGACAGGACAGTCGGATACGCAGTATTTT
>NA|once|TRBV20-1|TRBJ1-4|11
CSARVYEKLFF
TGCAGTGCTAGAGTCTACGAAAAACTGTTTTTT
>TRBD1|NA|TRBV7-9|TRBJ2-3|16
CASSATTGGEGDTQYF
TGTGCCAGCAGCGCGACGACAGGGGGCGAAGGAGATACGCAGTATTTT
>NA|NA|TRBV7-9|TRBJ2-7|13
CASSSGAAYEQYF
TGTGCCAGCAGCTCCGGGGCAGCCTACGAGCAGTACTTC
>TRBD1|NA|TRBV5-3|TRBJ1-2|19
CARSLGGKAGTGGRDGYTF
TGTGCCAGAAGCTTGGGTGGGAAAGCTGGGACAGGGGGCAGGGATGGCTACACCTTC
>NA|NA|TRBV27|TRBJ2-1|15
CASSSYTRSYNEQFF
TGTGCCAGCAGTTCTTACACCCGCTCCTACAATGAGCAGTTCTTC
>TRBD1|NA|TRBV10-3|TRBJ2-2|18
CAISDPPGQGVNTGELFF
TGTGCCATCAGTGACCCACCGGGACAGGGGGTGAACACCGGGGAGCTGTTTTTT
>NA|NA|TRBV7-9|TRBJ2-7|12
CASSYQGYEQYF
TGTGCCAGCAGCTACCAGGGATACGAGCAGTACTTC
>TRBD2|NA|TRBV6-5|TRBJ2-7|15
CASSPLAGAGSVQYF
TGTGCCAGCAGTCCTCTAGCGGGGGCGGGTAGTGTGCAGTACTTC
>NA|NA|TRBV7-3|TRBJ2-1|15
CASSLTQGGYNEQFF
TGTGCCAGCAGCTTAACACAGGGTGGCTACAATGAGCAGTTCTTC
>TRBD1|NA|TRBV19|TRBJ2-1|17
CASSIDGEQGAVNEQFF
TGTGCCAGTAGTATAGATGGAGAGCAGGGGGCGGTCAATGAGCAGTTCTTC
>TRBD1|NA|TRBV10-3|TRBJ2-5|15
CAISVETGGLETQYF
TGTGCCATCAGTGTAGAGACAGGGGGCTTGGAGACCCAGTACTTC
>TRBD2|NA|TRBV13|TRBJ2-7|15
CASSRLAGLFYEQYF
TGTGCCAGCAGTCGACTAGCGGGATTGTTCTACGAGCAGTACTTC
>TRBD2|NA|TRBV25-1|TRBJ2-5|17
CASSDPSGLAGRETQYF
TGTGCCAGCAGTGACCCGTCAGGACTAGCGGGAAGGGAGACCCAGTACTTC
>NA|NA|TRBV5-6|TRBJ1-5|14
CASSLAWSNQPQHF
TGTGCCAGCAGCTTGGCGTGGAGCAATCAGCCCCAGCATTTT
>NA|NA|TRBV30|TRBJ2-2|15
CAWSPGMWNTGELFF
TGTGCCTGGAGTCCCGGGATGTGGAACACCGGGGAGCTGTTTTTT
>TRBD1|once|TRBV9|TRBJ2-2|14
CASSGTTGTGELFF
TGTGCCAGCAGCGGAACGACAGGGACCGGGGAGCTGTTTTTT
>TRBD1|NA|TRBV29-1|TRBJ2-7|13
CSVTGTGVNEQYF
TGCAGCGTCACCGGGACAGGGGTTAACGAGCAGTACTTC
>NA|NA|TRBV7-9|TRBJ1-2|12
CASSLGDYGYTF
TGTGCCAGCAGCTTGGGTGACTATGGCTACACCTTC
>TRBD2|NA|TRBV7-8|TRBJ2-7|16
CASSHTLAGAVWEQYF
TGTGCCAGCAGCCACACATTAGCGGGAGCGGTTTGGGAGCAGTACTTC
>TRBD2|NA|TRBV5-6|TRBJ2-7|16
CASSHDSGRGGYEQYF
TGTGCCAGCAGCCACGATAGCGGGAGAGGAGGGTACGAGCAGTACTTC
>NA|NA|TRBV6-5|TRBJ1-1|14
CASSPTEAATEAFF
TGTGCCAGCAGCCCAACTGAGGCCGCGACTGAAGCTTTCTTT
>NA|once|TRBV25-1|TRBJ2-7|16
CASSERGADYSFEQYF
TGTGCCAGCAGTGAACGGGGTGCTGATTACAGCTTCGAGCAGTACTTC
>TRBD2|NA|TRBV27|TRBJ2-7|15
CASSPSSGTSYEQYF
TGTGCCAGCAGTCCCTCTAGCGGGACATCCTACGAGCAGTACTTC
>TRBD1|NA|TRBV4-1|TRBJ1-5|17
CASSQVAGTASNQPQHF
TGCGCCAGCAGCCAAGTAGCGGGGACAGCCAGCAATCAGCCCCAGCATTTT
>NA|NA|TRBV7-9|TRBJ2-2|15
CASLTSYGIAGELFF
TGTGCCAGTCTTACTAGCTACGGGATAGCCGGGGAGCTGTTTTTT
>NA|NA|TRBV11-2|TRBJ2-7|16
CASSLDMAFPTYEQYF
TGTGCCAGCAGCTTAGATATGGCGTTCCCCACCTACGAGCAGTACTTC
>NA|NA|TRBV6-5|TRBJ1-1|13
CASSYSRNTEAFF
TGTGCCAGCAGTTATAGTCGTAACACTGAAGCTTTCTTT
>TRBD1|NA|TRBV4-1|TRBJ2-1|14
CASSQSTGFNEQFF
TGCGCCAGCAGCCAATCGACAGGGTTCAATGAGCAGTTCTTC
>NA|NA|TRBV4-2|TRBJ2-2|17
CASSQDPTGMVTGELFF
TGTGCCAGCAGCCAAGATCCGACAGGAATGGTCACCGGGGAGCTGTTTTTT
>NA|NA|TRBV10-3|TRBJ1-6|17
CAISEGGVTDYNSPLHF
TGTGCCATCAGTGAAGGGGGGGTGACAGACTATAATTCACCCCTCCACTTT